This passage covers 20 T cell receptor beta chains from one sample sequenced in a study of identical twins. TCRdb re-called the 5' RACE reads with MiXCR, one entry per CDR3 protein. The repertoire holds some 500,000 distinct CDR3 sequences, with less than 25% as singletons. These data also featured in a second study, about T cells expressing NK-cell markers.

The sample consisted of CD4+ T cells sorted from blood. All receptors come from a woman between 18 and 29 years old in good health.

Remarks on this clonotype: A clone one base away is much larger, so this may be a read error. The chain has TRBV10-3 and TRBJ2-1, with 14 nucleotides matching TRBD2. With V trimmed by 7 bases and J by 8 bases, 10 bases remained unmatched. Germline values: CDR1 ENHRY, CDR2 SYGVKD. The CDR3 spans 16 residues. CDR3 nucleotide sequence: TGTGCCATCAATGACCCCGGGACTAGCGGGAGCTATGAGCAGTTCTTC. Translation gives CAINDPGTSGSYEQFF.

The CDR3 DNA sequence: TGTGCCAGCAGTAACCTAGCGGGAGGCTCCACAGATACGCAGTATTTT. Amino acid sequence: CASSNLAGGSTDTQYF. This rearrangement joins TRBV6-1 to TRBJ2-3; 11 bases map to TRBD2. The ends lost 5 bases at V and 2 bases at J; junction bases unmatched: 6. The length of the CDR3 is 16 residues. The germline V gene has CDR1 MNHNS and CDR2 SASEGT.

The CDR3 loop reads CASSGTSESYEQYF. CDR3 sequence (DNA): TGTGCCAGCAGTGGGACTAGCGAATCCTACGAGCAGTACTTC. The chain carries TRBV2 and TRBJ2-7; 9 nucleotides line up with TRBD2. From germline, CDR1 is SNHLY and CDR2 FYNNEI. V gave up 4 bases and J gave up 1 base; unmatched junction bases: 2. This CDR3 has 14 residues.

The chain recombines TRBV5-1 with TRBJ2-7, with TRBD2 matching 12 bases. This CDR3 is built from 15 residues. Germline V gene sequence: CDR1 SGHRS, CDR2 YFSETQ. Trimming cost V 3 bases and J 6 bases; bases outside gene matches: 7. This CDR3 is CASSYRLAGESEQYF. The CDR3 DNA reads TGCGCCAGCAGCTATCGACTAGCGGGAGAGAGCGAGCAGTACTTC. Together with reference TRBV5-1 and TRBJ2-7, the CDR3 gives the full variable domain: KAGVTQTPRYLIKTRGQQVTLSCSPISGHRSVSWYQQTPGQGLQFLFEYFSETQRNKGNFPGRFSGRQFSNSRSEMNVSTLELGDSALYLCASSYRLAGESEQYFGPGTRLTVT.

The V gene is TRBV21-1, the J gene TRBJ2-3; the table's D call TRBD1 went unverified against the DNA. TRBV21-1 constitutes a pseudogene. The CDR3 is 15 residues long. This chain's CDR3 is CASGRDRGPADTQYF. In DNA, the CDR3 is TGTGCCAGCGGCCGGGACAGGGGCCCCGCAGATACGCAGTATTTT.

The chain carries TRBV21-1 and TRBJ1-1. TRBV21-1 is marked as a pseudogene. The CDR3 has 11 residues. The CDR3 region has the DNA TGTGCCCGCCGAGGGACAGCTGAAGCTTTCTTT. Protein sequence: CARRGTAEAFF.

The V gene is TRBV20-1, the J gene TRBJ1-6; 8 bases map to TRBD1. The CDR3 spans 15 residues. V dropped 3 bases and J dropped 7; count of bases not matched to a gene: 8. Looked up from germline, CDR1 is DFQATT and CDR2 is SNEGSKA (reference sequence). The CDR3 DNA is TGCAGTGCTAGGACCTTACAGGGGGGAAATTCACCCCTCCACTTT. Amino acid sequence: CSARTLQGGNSPLHF.

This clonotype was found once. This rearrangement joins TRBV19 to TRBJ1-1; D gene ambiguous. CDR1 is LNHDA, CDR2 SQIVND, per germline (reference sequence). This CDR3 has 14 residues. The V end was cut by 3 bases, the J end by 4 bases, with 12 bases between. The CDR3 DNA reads TGTGCCAGTAGTATTCTCGGGCGGGTCACTGAAGCTTTCTTT. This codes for CASSILGRVTEAFF.

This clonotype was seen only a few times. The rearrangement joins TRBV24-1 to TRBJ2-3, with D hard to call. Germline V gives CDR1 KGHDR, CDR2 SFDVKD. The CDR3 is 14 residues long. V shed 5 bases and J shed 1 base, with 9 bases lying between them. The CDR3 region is CATSVGSGTDTQYF. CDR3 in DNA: TGTGCCACCAGTGTGGGCTCAGGCACAGATACGCAGTATTTT.

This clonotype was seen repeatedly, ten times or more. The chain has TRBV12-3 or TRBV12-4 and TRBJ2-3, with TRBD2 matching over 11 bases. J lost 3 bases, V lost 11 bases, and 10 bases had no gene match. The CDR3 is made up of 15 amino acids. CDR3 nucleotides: TGTGCCTGCCATCTACTAGCGGGGGAAACAGATACGCAGTATTTT. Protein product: CACHLLAGETDTQYF.

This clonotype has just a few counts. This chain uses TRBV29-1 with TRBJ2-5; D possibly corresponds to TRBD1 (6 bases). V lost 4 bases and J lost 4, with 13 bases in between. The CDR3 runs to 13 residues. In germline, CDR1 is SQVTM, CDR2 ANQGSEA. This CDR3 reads CSVAQGRRETQYF. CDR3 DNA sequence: TGCAGCGTTGCACAGGGAAGGAGAGAGACCCAGTACTTC.

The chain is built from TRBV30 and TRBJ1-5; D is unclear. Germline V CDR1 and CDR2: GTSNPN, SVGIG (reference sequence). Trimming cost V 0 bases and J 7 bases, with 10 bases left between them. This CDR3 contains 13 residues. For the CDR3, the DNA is TGTGCCTGGAGTGTAGCCAACGGGCAGCCCCAGCATTTT. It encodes CAWSVANGQPQHF. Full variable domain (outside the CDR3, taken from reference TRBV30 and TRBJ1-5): SQTIHQWPATLVQPVGSPLSLECTVEGTSNPNLYWYRQAAGRGLQLLFYSVGIGQISSEVPQNLSASRPQDRQFILSSKKLLLSDSGFYLCAWSVANGQPQHFGDGTRLSIL.

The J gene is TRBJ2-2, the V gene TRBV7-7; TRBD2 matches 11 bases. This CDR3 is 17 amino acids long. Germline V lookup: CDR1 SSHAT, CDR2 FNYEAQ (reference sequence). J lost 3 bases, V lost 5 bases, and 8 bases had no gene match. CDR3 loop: CASSPQLAGADTGELFF. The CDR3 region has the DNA TGTGCCAGCAGCCCACAACTAGCGGGGGCGGACACCGGGGAGCTGTTTTTT.

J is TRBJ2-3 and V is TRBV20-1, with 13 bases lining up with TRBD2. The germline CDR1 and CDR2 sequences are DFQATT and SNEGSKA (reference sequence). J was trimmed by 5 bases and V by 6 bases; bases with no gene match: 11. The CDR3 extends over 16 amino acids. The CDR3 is CSATTGTSGVVDTQYF. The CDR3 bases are TGCAGTGCAACGACCGGGACTAGCGGGGTGGTAGATACGCAGTATTTT.

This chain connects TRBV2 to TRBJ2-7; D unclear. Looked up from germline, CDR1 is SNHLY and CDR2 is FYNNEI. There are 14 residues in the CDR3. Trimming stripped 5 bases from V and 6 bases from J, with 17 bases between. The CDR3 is CASSSPGGKGEQYF. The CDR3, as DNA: TGTGCCAGCAGTTCTCCAGGTGGAAAAGGCGAGCAGTACTTC.

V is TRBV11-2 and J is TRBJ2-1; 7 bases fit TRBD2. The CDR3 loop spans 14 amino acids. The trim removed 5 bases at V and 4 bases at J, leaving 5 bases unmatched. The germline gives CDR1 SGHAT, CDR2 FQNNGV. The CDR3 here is CASSLGRDYNEQFF. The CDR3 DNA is TGTGCCAGCAGCCTAGGGAGGGATTACAATGAGCAGTTCTTC.

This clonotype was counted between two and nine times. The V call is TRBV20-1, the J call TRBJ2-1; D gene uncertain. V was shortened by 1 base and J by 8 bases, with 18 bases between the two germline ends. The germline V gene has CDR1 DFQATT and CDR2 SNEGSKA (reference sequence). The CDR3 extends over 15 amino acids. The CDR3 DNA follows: TGCAGTGCTAGAGCCTCCAAAGCCCTCGGTGATGAGCAGTTCTTC. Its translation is CSARASKALGDEQFF.

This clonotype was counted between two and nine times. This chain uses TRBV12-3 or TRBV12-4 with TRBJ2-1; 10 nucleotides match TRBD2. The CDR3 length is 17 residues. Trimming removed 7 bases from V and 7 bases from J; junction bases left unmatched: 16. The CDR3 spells CASTPIAAGGPRNEQFF. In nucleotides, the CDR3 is TGTGCCAGCACCCCGATAGCAGCGGGAGGGCCGAGAAATGAGCAGTTCTTC.

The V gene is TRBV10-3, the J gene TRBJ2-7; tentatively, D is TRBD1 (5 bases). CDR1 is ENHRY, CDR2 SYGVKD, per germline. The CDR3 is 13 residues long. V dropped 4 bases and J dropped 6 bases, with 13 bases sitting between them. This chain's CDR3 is CAISGSGAGEQYF. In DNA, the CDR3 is TGTGCCATCAGTGGATCTGGGGCTGGCGAGCAGTACTTC.

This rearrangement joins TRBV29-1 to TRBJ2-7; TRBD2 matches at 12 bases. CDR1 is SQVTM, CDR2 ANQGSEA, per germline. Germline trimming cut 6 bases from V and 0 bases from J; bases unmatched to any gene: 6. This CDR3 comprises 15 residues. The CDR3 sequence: CSVGGTSGLSYEQYF. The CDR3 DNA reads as TGCAGCGTGGGGGGGACTAGCGGGCTCTCCTACGAGCAGTACTTC.